This is a list of T cell receptor beta chains from one sample in a study of blood T cells in healthy people across ages. TCRdb re-analysed the 5' RACE reads in MiXCR, keeping a single row per CDR3 protein. This table has some 1.8 million distinct CDR3 sequences, approximately 40% appearing once. The sequenced material came from blood. Receptors originate from a human donor in good health. Both conserved end residues are part of each CDR3. D genes are given only for firm matches. Expanded clones get a size class; other rows say once, few or many, or leave the size out.

clone_size cdr3_length j_call d_call v_call cdr3_aa cdr3_nt
NA 11 TRBJ2-3 NA TRBV20-1 CSARDHPRKYF TGCAGTGCTAGAGATCACCCCCGGAAGTATTTT
NA 17 TRBJ1-2 NA TRBV14 CASSQDRWIGRSYGYTF TGTGCCAGCAGCCAAGATAGGTGGATCGGACGGAGCTATGGCTACACCTTC
NA 14 TRBJ1-2 NA TRBV28 CASSLDTGGYGYTF TGTGCCAGCAGTCTAGATACGGGGGGCTATGGCTACACCTTC
NA 15 TRBJ2-1 TRBD2 TRBV6-1 CASSGIAGAYNEQFF TGTGCCAGCAGTGGGATAGCGGGGGCCTACAATGAGCAGTTCTTC
few 21 TRBJ2-7 NA TRBV6-1 CASSLIGWQGHQTILYYEQYF TGTGCCAGCAGCCTAATCGGGTGGCAGGGACACCAAACCATTCTGTATTACGAGCAGTACTTC
NA 14 TRBJ2-3 NA TRBV7-2 CASQLGGLTDTQYF TGTGCAAGTCAACTGGGGGGCCTCACAGATACGCAGTATTTT
few 11 TRBJ1-1 NA TRBV28 CASLVNTEAFF TGTGCCAGCCTGGTGAACACTGAAGCTTTCTTT
NA 14 TRBJ2-1 NA TRBV4-3 CASSLAGSDNEQFF TGCGCCAGCAGCCTGGCAGGGAGCGACAATGAGCAGTTCTTC
NA 17 TRBJ2-5 NA TRBV4-2 CASSQHPSRIIEETQYF TGTGCCAGCAGCCAACACCCATCGCGGATAATAGAAGAGACCCAGTACTTC
few 13 TRBJ2-3 TRBD1 TRBV20-1 CSKQGLSTDTQYF TGCAGTAAACAGGGGTTGTCGACAGATACGCAGTATTTT
NA 11 TRBJ1-2 NA TRBV29-1 CSGMWQGNYTF TGCAGCGGGATGTGGCAGGGGAACTACACCTTC
NA 14 TRBJ2-7 NA TRBV7-6 CASSADLGRHEQYF TGTGCCAGCAGCGCCGATTTAGGAAGGCACGAGCAGTACTTC
few 13 TRBJ2-7 NA TRBV27 CASSLGTKYEQYF TGTGCCAGCAGTTTAGGGACCAAATACGAGCAGTACTTC
few 17 TRBJ2-1 TRBD1 TRBV29-1 CSARKDRGQSSYNEQFF TGCAGCGCCCGCAAAGACAGGGGTCAAAGCTCCTACAATGAGCAGTTCTTC
NA 15 TRBJ2-2 NA TRBV5-1 CASTFTGQNTGELFF TGCGCCAGTACTTTCACCGGGCAAAACACCGGGGAGCTGTTTTTT
few 13 TRBJ1-1 NA TRBV2 CASSDDMNTEAFF TGTGCCAGCAGTGATGATATGAACACTGAAGCTTTCTTT
few 17 TRBJ2-5 TRBD1 TRBV12-3/TRBV12-4 CASTFPDRARYQETQYF TGTGCCAGCACCTTCCCGGACAGGGCCAGATACCAAGAGACCCAGTACTTC